These 6 T cell receptor beta chains share one sample of origin, sequenced in a study of TIL therapy for anti-PD-1-resistant metastatic lung cancer. This was the immunoSEQ v3 assay. Only in-frame clones appear in the TCRdb table, and some are missing; sequencing was by immunoSEQ multiplex PCR. The table has 20,000 to 25,000 clones, 78% seen once. Indicated time point: pre-treatment sample, taken before nivolumab and TIL therapy. The source material was blood, sampled at baseline. All receptors derive from a person aged 25-85 years with non-small cell lung cancer.

The chain employs TRBV27 and TRBJ2-2; a possible D gene is TRBD2 (5 bases). This CDR3 spans 14 amino acids. Deletions cut 8 bases from V and 0 bases from J, with 10 bases between. Germline loops: CDR1 MNHEY, CDR2 SMNVEV (reference sequence). CDR3 region: CASSERTNTGELFF. CDR3 in DNA: TGTGCCAGCTCGGAGCGGACGAACACCGGGGAGCTGTTTTTT.

The DNA of the CDR3 is TGTGCCAGCAGCTCCCCTTATAATGAGCAGTTCTTC. This encodes CASSSPYNEQFF. V gene TRBV5-4 combines with J gene TRBJ2-1, with D unclear. V shed 3 bases and J shed 7 bases, with 8 bases lying between them. The CDR3 sequence is 12 residues long. Germline lookup yields CDR1 SGHNT and CDR2 YYREEE (reference sequence).

This clone showed up just a few times. The chain has TRBV28 and TRBJ1-6; no definite D call. Germline values: CDR1 MDHEN, CDR2 SYDVKM. This CDR3 has 16 residues. V lost 2 bases to trimming and J lost 0 bases, with 8 bases between them. The CDR3 here is CASSLVGNSYNSPLHF. As DNA, the CDR3 is TGTGCCAGCAGTTTAGTGGGTAACTCCTATAATTCACCCCTCCACTTT.

The chain combines TRBV18 with TRBJ2-1, with 8 bases fitting TRBD2. V shed 1 base, J shed 3 bases, and the junction held 5 bases outside the gene matches. This CDR3 spans 16 amino acids. Germline V gene sequence: CDR1 KGHSH, CDR2 LQKENI. The CDR3 nucleotides read TGTGCCAGCTCACCACTGGGAGCGGGGGACTACAATGAGCAGTTCTTC. It encodes CASSPLGAGDYNEQFF. Drawing the rest from reference TRBV18 and TRBJ2-1, the complete variable domain is NAGVMQNPRHLVRRRGQEARLRCSPMKGHSHVYWYRQLPEEGLKFMVYLQKENIIDESGMPKERFSAEFPKEGPSILRIQQVVRGDSAAYFCASSPLGAGDYNEQFFGPGTRLTVL.

The chain joins TRBV29-1 to TRBJ2-1; D gene uncertain. CDR3 length: 11 amino acids. The V end lost 0 bases, the J end lost 7 bases, and 4 bases lay between the germline ends. Germline V gene data show CDR1 as SQVTM and CDR2 as ANQGSEA. CDR3 coding DNA: TGCAGCGTTGAAGATGAGAATGAGCAGTTCTTC. It is translated as CSVEDENEQFF.

The table lists this clone with a few counts. V and J are TRBV6-4 and TRBJ2-5, with 11 bases that match TRBD2. Germline CDR1 is MRHNA and CDR2 is SNTAGT. This CDR3 spans 16 amino acids. V was clipped by 6 bases and J by 2 bases; unmatched bases: 8. The CDR3 protein is CASSQTGTSGQETQYF. The DNA for the CDR3 is TGTGCCAGCAGCCAAACCGGGACTAGCGGTCAAGAGACCCAGTACTTC.